This T cell receptor beta chain was sequenced in a study of cytotoxic CD8 clonotypes in ibrutinib-treated CLL. Study context: Roughly 25 partial and 2 complete responses; at median approximately 68 months, 14 remitted, around twelve progressed. Findings of the study overall: The study found baseline clonality above age-matched healthy donors, tracking circulating CD8+ T-cell counts.

To note about this clone: Its antigen is not identified.

With sequencing, the targeted depth ranged from 1 in 200,000 to 1 in 1 million T cells. Repertoires were generated with immunoSEQ multiplex PCR, while TCRdb's copy carries only in-frame clones and drops some. The table lists 45,000 to 70,000 clones, 55% to 65% of them singletons, with about a fifth in the top ten. Germline V gives CDR1 SQVTM, CDR2 ANQGSEA. V was cut by 4 bases and J by 5 bases, with 11 bases left in between. The CDR3 is 12 amino acids. The sequence was obtained from a human donor with chronic lymphocytic leukemia. The V call is TRBV29-1, the J call TRBJ2-5; weak D call: TRBD2 (6 bases). Sequencing used PBMCs, obtained after 24 months of ibrutinib treatment. This chain's CDR3 is CSVVTGGETQYF. CDR3 bases: TGCAGCGTTGTCACAGGAGGGGAGACCCAGTACTTC.